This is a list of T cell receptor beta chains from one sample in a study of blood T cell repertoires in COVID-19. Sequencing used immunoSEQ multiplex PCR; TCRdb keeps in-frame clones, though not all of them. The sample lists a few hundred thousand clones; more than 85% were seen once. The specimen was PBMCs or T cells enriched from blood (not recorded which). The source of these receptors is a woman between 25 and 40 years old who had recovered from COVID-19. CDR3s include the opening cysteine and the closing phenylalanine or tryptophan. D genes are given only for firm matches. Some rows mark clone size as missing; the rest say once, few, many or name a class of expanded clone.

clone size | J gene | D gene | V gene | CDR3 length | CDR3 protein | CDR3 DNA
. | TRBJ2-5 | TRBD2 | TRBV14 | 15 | CASSQRTSGGLTQYF | TGTGCCAGCAGCCAGCGGACTAGCGGGGGCCTGACCCAGTACTTC
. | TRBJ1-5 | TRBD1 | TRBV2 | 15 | CASRRQGGGLQPQHF | TGTGCCAGCCGGAGACAGGGCGGGGGGCTTCAGCCCCAGCATTTT
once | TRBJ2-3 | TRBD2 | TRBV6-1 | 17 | CASSVGLAGGGADTQYF | TGTGCCAGCAGTGTGGGACTAGCGGGGGGCGGGGCAGATACGCAGTATTTT
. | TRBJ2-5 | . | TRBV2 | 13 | CASGPRGRETQYF | TGTGCCAGCGGCCCCAGGGGACGGGAGACCCAGTACTTC
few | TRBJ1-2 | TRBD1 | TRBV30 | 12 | CAWGTGSVGYTF | TGTGCCTGGGGGACAGGGTCTGTTGGCTACACCTTC
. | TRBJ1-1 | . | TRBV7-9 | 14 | CASSLYRENTEAFF | TGTGCCAGCAGCCTCTACAGGGAGAACACTGAAGCTTTCTTT
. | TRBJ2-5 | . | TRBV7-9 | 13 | CASSRDYQETQYF | TGTGCCAGCAGCCGGGACTACCAAGAGACCCAGTACTTC
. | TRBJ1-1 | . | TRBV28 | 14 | CASSLPQANTEAFF | TGTGCCAGCAGTTTGCCCCAGGCGAACACTGAAGCTTTCTTT
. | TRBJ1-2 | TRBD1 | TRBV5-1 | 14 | CASSPGQGGYGYTF | TGCGCCAGCAGCCCAGGACAGGGGGGCTATGGCTACACCTTC
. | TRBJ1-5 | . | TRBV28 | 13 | CASSPPSGEPQHF | TGTGCCAGCAGTCCTCCGTCGGGTGAGCCCCAGCATTTT
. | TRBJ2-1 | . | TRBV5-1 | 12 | CASSFASNEQFF | TGCGCCAGCAGCTTCGCTAGCAATGAGCAGTTCTTC
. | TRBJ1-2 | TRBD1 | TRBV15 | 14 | CATSSGQGNYGYTF | TGTGCCACCAGCAGTGGACAGGGCAACTATGGCTACACCTTC
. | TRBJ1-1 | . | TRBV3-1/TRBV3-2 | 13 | CASSHHRVTEAFF | TGTGCCAGCAGCCATCACAGGGTAACTGAAGCTTTCTTT
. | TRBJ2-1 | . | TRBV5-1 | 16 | CASSLERSLSYNEQFF | TGCGCCAGCAGCTTGGAGAGGAGCCTCTCCTACAATGAGCAGTTCTTC
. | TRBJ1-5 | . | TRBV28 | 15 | CASSLSQGSNQPQHF | TGTGCCAGCAGTTTATCCCAGGGAAGCAATCAGCCCCAGCATTTT
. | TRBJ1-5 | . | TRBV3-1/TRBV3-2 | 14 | CASSQDAPGPPQHF | TGTGCCAGCAGCCAGGATGCCCCAGGGCCGCCCCAGCATTTT
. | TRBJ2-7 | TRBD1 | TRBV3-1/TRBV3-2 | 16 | CASSQKFRQGKGEQYF | TGTGCCAGCAGCCAAAAGTTCCGACAGGGAAAAGGCGAGCAGTACTTC
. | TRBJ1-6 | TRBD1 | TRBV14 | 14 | CASSRTGNNSPLHF | TGTGCCAGCAGTCGGACAGGGAACAATTCACCCCTCCACTTT
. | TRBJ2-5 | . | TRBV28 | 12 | CASSLSRETQYF | TGTGCCAGCAGTTTATCCCGGGAGACCCAGTACTTC
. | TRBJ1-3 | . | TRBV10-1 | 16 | CASSESTQGIGNTIYF | TGCGCCAGCAGTGAGTCGACGCAGGGGATTGGAAACACCATATATTTT